A single T cell receptor beta chain is shown here with its context. The authors spiked synthetic TCR analog templates into each PCR. The protocol was immunoSEQ multiplex PCR, while the TCRdb copy is restricted to in-frame clones and leaves out a portion. The top ten clones hold over 0.95% of a sample with 70,000 to 95,000 clones, around 90% of them seen once. Stated time point: pretreatment peripheral blood. This sample was taken from a study of PD-L1 blockade in urothelial cancer. Across the whole study: About 90% of the roughly 30 patients were men who had bladder-origin urothelial cancer. Analyses used blood from 3 weeks (second dose) and 6 weeks after treatment start.

Germline V CDR1 and CDR2: MDHEN, SYDVKM. J gave up 4 bases and V 7 bases, and 9 bases lay outside the gene matches. The CDR3 extends over 14 amino acids. The chain has TRBV28 and TRBJ1-2; 7 bases align to TRBD1. This receptor was taken from a woman older than 75 with urothelial cancer. This specimen was PBMCs, taken around atezolizumab (anti-PD-L1) treatment. The CDR3 bases are TGTGCCAGCAACGGACCGACAGGGATCTATGGCTACACCTTC. Translated, it gives CASNGPTGIYGYTF.